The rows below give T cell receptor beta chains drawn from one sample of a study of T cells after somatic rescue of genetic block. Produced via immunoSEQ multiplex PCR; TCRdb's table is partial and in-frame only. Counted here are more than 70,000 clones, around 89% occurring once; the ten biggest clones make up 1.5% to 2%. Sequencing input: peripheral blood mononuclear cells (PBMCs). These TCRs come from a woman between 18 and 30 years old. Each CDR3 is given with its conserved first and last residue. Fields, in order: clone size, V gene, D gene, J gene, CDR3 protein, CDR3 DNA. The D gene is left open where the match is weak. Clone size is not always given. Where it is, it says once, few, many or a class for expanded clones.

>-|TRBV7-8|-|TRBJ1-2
CASSLVPTDYGYTF
TGTGCCAGCAGCTTAGTGCCCACGGACTATGGCTACACCTTC
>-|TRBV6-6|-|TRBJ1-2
CASSYEGFDGYTF
TGTGCCAGCAGTTACGAAGGGTTCGATGGCTACACCTTC
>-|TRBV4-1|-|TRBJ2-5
CASSQSKGRDLQETQYF
TGCGCCAGCAGCCAAAGCAAAGGGCGGGACCTACAAGAGACCCAGTACTTC
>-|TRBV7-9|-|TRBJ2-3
CASSDGGHSQYF
TGTGCCAGCAGCGACGGGGGGCACTCGCAGTATTTT
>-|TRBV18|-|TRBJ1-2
CASSLRHRTLNNYGYTF
TGTGCCAGCTCACTAAGACACAGGACACTAAATAACTATGGCTACACCTTC
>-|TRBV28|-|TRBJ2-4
CASRVGGIKNIQYF
TGTGCCAGCAGGGTCGGGGGTATCAAAAACATTCAGTACTTC
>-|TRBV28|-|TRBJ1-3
CASSFSGQKRNTIYF
TGTGCCAGCAGTTTTTCCGGACAAAAGAGAAACACCATATATTTT
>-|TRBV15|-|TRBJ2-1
CATSMGRSPNEQFF
TGTGCCACCAGCATGGGACGTAGCCCCAATGAGCAGTTCTTC
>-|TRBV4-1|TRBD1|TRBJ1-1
CASSQDLGTGGTEAFF
TGCGCCAGCAGCCAAGATCTGGGGACAGGGGGCACTGAAGCTTTCTTT
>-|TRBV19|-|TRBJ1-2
CASSWDADGYTF
TGTGCCAGTAGTTGGGACGCCGATGGCTACACCTTC
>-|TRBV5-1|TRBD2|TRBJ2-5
CASSSSGSGQQETQYF
TGCGCCAGCAGCTCTAGCGGGAGTGGTCAACAAGAGACCCAGTACTTC
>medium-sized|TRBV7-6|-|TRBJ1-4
CASSLAPSRANEKLFF
TGTGCCAGCAGCTTGGCTCCTTCCCGAGCTAATGAAAAACTGTTTTTT
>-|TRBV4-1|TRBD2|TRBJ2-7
CASSQFYGTRGYEQYF
TGCGCCAGCAGCCAATTTTACGGGACTAGAGGCTACGAGCAGTACTTC
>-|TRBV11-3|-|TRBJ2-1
CASSLGIGEQFF
TGTGCCAGCAGCTTGGGGATAGGTGAGCAGTTCTTC
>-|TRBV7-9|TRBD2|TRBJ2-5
CASSDWGSGSTQETQYF
TGTGCCAGCAGCGATTGGGGGAGCGGGAGCACCCAAGAGACCCAGTACTTC
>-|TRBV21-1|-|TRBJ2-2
CASSKESGRGITGELFF
TGTGCCAGCAGCAAAGAATCGGGCAGGGGCATCACCGGGGAGCTGTTTTTT
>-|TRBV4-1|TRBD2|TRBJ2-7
CASSHGAGGPRLCEQYF
TGCGCCAGCAGCCACGGGGCGGGGGGTCCTAGGTTGTGCGAGCAGTACTTC
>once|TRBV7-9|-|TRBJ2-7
CASSFSPLEQYF
TGTGCCAGCAGCTTTTCTCCCCTCGAGCAGTACTTC
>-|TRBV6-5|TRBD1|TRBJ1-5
CASSRKAGGPQHF
TGTGCCAGCAGCCGCAAGGCAGGGGGGCCCCAGCATTTT
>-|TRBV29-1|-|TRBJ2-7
CSVEGVAYEQYF
TGCAGCGTTGAAGGGGTAGCTTACGAGCAGTACTTC
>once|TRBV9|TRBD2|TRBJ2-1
CASSVGLAGMGSYNEQFF
TGTGCCAGCAGCGTAGGTCTAGCGGGAATGGGTTCATACAATGAGCAGTTCTTC
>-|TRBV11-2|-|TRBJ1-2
CASSLHGQPAGYTF
TGTGCCAGCAGCTTACATGGACAGCCTGCGGGCTACACCTTC
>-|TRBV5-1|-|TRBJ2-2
CASSWRGRGELFF
TGCGCCAGCAGCTGGAGGGGGCGCGGGGAGCTGTTTTTT
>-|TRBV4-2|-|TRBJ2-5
CASSGRSETQYF
TGTGCCAGCAGCGGACGGTCGGAGACCCAGTACTTC
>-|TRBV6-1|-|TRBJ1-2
CASSDRADGYTF
TGTGCCAGCAGTGATCGGGCCGATGGCTACACCTTC
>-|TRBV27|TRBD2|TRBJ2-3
CASSPPGLALPTSTDTQYF
TGTGCCAGCAGTCCACCGGGACTAGCGCTTCCAACTAGCACAGATACGCAGTATTTT